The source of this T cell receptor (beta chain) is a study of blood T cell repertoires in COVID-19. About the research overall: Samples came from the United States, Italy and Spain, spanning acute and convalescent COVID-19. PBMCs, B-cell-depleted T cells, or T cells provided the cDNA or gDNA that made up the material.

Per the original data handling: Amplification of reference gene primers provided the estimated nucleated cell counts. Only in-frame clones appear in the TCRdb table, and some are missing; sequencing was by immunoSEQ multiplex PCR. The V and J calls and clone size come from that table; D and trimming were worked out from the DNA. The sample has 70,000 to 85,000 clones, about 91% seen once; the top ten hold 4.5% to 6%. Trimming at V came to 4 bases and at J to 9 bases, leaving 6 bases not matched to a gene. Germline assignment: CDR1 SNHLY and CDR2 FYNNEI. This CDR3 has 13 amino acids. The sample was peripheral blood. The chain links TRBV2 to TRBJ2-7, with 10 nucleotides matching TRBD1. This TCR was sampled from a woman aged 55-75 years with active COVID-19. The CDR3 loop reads CASSGGQGIGQYF. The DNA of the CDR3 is TGTGCCAGCAGTGGGGGACAGGGGATTGGGCAGTACTTC.